The 16 T cell receptor beta chains reported below all come from one sample, sequenced in a study of blood T cell repertoires in COVID-19. Profiled with immunoSEQ multiplex PCR; TCRdb holds only in-frame clones, not every one. Here the sample spans hundreds of thousands of clones, around 82% being singletons. Source material: peripheral blood. These receptors came from a woman aged 70-85 years with acute or convalescent COVID-19.

V and J are TRBV4-3 and TRBJ2-7; 8 positions match TRBD2. The germline V gene has CDR1 LGHNA and CDR2 YSLEER. The CDR3 is made up of 17 amino acids. Unmatched junction bases numbered 10, after V lost 0 bases and J lost 3 bases. As DNA, the CDR3 is TGCGCCAGCAGCCAAGATCAGAGGGCTAGCGGGTTCTACGAGCAGTACTTC. This gives the protein CASSQDQRASGFYEQYF.

The gene calls are TRBV19 and TRBJ1-1, with TRBD1 as a possible D gene (6 bases). The length of the CDR3 is 15 residues. Germline loops: CDR1 LNHDA, CDR2 SQIVND (reference sequence). The V end was cut by 8 bases, the J end by 0 bases, with 16 bases between. The CDR3 coding sequence is TGTGCCAGTGAAGGGACATCCATCATGAACACTGAAGCTTTCTTT. This codes for CASEGTSIMNTEAFF.

The chain joins TRBV19 to TRBJ1-2; the D gene is possibly TRBD1 (5 bases). Germline V gene sequence: CDR1 LNHDA, CDR2 SQIVND (reference sequence). There are 14 residues in the CDR3. V lost 4 bases to trimming and J lost 4 bases, with 13 bases between them. The CDR3 sequence is CASSTGSTGYGYTF. CDR3 nucleotides: TGTGCCAGTAGTACAGGGTCCACTGGCTATGGCTACACCTTC.

The chain has TRBV6-5 and TRBJ2-3, with 10 nucleotides matching TRBD2. J was trimmed by 1 base and V by 1 base; bases with no gene match: 2. Germline V gene sequence: CDR1 MNHEY, CDR2 SVGAGI. The CDR3 loop spans 16 amino acids. CDR3 coding DNA: TGTGCCAGCAGTTACTGGAGCGGGGGGGGCACAGATACGCAGTATTTT. It specifies CASSYWSGGGTDTQYF.

V is TRBV24-1 and J is TRBJ1-4; 8 nucleotides line up with TRBD1. The CDR3 has 15 residues. With V trimmed by 4 bases and J by 3 bases, 3 bases remained unmatched. The V gene's germline CDR1 is KGHDR and CDR2 SFDVKD. The CDR3 coding sequence is TGTGCCACCAGTGACGCAGGGGGCCCTAATGAAAAACTGTTTTTT. Its translation is CATSDAGGPNEKLFF.

Remarks on this clone: This sample also contains other DNA sequences that code for the same CDR3. This rearrangement joins TRBV9 to TRBJ1-2, with 9 nucleotides matching TRBD1. Unmatched junction bases numbered 3, after V lost 0 bases and J lost 3 bases. Germline V gene sequence: CDR1 SGDLS, CDR2 YYNGEE. The CDR3 spans 15 residues. The CDR3 bases are TGTGCCAGCAGCGTAGAGGGACAGGGCTACTATGGCTACACCTTC. Its translation: CASSVEGQGYYGYTF. The full variable domain, rest sourced from reference TRBV9 and TRBJ1-2, is DSGVTQTPKHLITATGQRVTLRCSPRSGDLSVYWYQQSLDQGLQFLIQYYNGEERAKGNILERFSAQQFPDLHSELNLSSLELGDSALYFCASSVEGQGYYGYTFGSGTRLTVV.

V gene TRBV6-5 combines with J gene TRBJ1-6, with 8 bases lining up with TRBD1. The ends lost 6 bases at V and 2 bases at J; junction bases unmatched: 3. The CDR3 loop spans 15 amino acids. From germline, CDR1 is MNHEY and CDR2 SVGAGI. The CDR3 DNA reads TGTGCCAGCAGCCAGGGGGCCGCCTATAATTCACCCCTCCACTTT. This encodes CASSQGAAYNSPLHF.

The chain recombines TRBV18 with TRBJ1-2; perhaps TRBD1 as D (6 bases). From germline, CDR1 is KGHSH and CDR2 LQKENI. This CDR3 region has 14 residues. Between the trimmed V and J ends, which lost 3 bases and 0 bases, there was a span of 8 bases. The CDR3 reads CASSPRDTNYGYTF. The CDR3 DNA sequence: TGTGCCAGCTCACCCCGGGACACTAACTATGGCTACACCTTC.

The chain carries TRBV7-9 and TRBJ1-6; D gene uncertain. This CDR3 spans 14 amino acids. Germline V gene data show CDR1 as SEHNR and CDR2 as FQNEAQ (reference sequence). V was cut by 0 bases and J by 7 bases, with 7 bases left in between. CDR3 nucleotides: TGTGCCAGCAGCTTAGCGGAGAGAAATTCACCCCTCCACTTT. Its protein is CASSLAERNSPLHF.

The chain carries TRBV3-1 (or the pseudogene TRBV3-2) and TRBJ2-2, with TRBD2 matching 8 bases. With 6 bases clipped from V and 5 bases from J, the junction kept 8 bases outside the gene matches. CDR1 is LGHDT and CDR2 is YNNKEL in the germline V gene (reference sequence). There are 15 residues in the CDR3. CDR3 sequence reads: CASSRGGSRTGELFF. CDR3 nucleotide sequence: TGTGCCAGCAGTCGGGGGGGATCTAGAACCGGGGAGCTGTTTTTT.

The V gene is TRBV18, the J gene TRBJ1-1, with 12 nucleotides matching TRBD1. The CDR3 loop spans 17 amino acids. From germline, CDR1 is KGHSH and CDR2 LQKENI. V lost 3 bases, J lost 4 bases, and 9 bases stayed unmatched. CDR3 loop: CASSPPGQGAVGTEAFF. The CDR3 DNA is TGTGCCAGCTCACCGCCGGGACAGGGGGCGGTGGGCACTGAAGCTTTCTTT.

The V call is TRBV5-1, the J call TRBJ2-5; a weak D match, TRBD1 (6 bases). V lost 3 bases and J 0 bases, leaving 9 bases between the germline ends. Per the germline V gene, CDR1 is SGHRS and CDR2 is YFSETQ. CDR3 length: 14 residues. CDR3 region: CASSWKGDQETQYF. The DNA of the CDR3 is TGCGCCAGCAGCTGGAAGGGGGACCAAGAGACCCAGTACTTC. Complete variable domain (other parts from reference TRBV5-1 and TRBJ2-5): KAGVTQTPRYLIKTRGQQVTLSCSPISGHRSVSWYQQTPGQGLQFLFEYFSETQRNKGNFPGRFSGRQFSNSRSEMNVSTLELGDSALYLCASSWKGDQETQYFGPGTRLLVL.

V gene TRBV25-1 combines with J gene TRBJ1-5, with D uncertain. CDR1 MGHDK and CDR2 SYGVNS come from the germline V gene. Trimming pared 4 bases from V and 4 bases from J, leaving 11 bases between. The CDR3 is 14 amino acids. The CDR3 is CASSGGQANQPQHF. The CDR3 DNA reads as TGTGCCAGCAGTGGAGGGCAGGCTAATCAGCCCCAGCATTTT.

This clone has a single count. This chain connects TRBV7-8 to TRBJ1-1; D might be TRBD1 (5 bases). Germline CDR1 and CDR2: SGHVS and FQNEAQ. Trimming left V 2 bases short and J 0 bases short, with 7 bases between. This CDR3 region has 14 residues. DNA for the CDR3: TGTGCCAGCAGCTTACAGGGTGTGAACACTGAAGCTTTCTTT. Translated, it gives CASSLQGVNTEAFF.

The chain combines TRBV6-1 with TRBJ1-5; 7 bases match TRBD1. The junction had 5 bases not matched to a gene; V was cut back by 0 bases and J by 6 bases. CDR3 length equals 15 residues. The V gene's germline CDR1 is MNHNS and CDR2 SASEGT. The CDR3 loop is CASSEADRVGQPQHF. DNA of the CDR3: TGTGCCAGCAGTGAAGCAGACAGGGTAGGTCAGCCCCAGCATTTT.

The chain joins TRBV7-9 to TRBJ2-2, with D perhaps TRBD1 (6 bases). V was clipped by 5 bases and J by 5 bases, with 21 bases between them. The CDR3 is 17 residues long. Germline V lookup: CDR1 SEHNR, CDR2 FQNEAQ (reference sequence). The CDR3: CASSPPPGQQGTGELFF. The DNA of the CDR3 is TGTGCCAGCAGCCCCCCACCGGGCCAACAGGGTACCGGGGAGCTGTTTTTT.